Shown below are 16 T cell receptor beta chains from a single sample sequenced in a study of blood T cell repertoires in COVID-19. Sequencing used immunoSEQ multiplex PCR; TCRdb keeps in-frame clones, though not all of them. The sample includes about 200,000 clones, approximately 82% seen only once; the top ten take 6.9%. Sequencing was carried out using peripheral blood. The receptor set was obtained from a human donor with acute or convalescent COVID-19. The donor label of this sample is uncertain.

This clone occurred once. In nucleotides, the CDR3 is TGTGCCAGCAGCAGGGGCCTTCCGGCGGGCTACACCTTC. This translates into CASSRGLPAGYTF. The rearrangement uses TRBV9 and TRBJ1-2; D perhaps matches TRBD1 (5 bases). The germline CDR1 and CDR2 sequences are SGDLS and YYNGEE. V was cut by 4 bases and J by 8 bases, with 15 bases left in between. This CDR3 is 13 amino acids long.

This chain uses TRBV5-6 with TRBJ1-2; 10 nucleotides match TRBD1. The CDR3 has 17 amino acids. V shed 3 bases and J 9 bases; nucleotides not matched to a gene: 17. Germline loops: CDR1 SGHDT, CDR2 YYEEEE. CDR3 protein: CASSSEGRQGARKSYTF. CDR3 coding DNA: TGTGCCAGCAGCTCCGAGGGTAGACAGGGGGCGCGGAAAAGCTACACCTTC.

The rearrangement uses TRBV7-9 and TRBJ1-1, with D possibly TRBD1 on 6 matching bases. Germline CDR1 reads SEHNR; CDR2 reads FQNEAQ (reference sequence). The CDR3 runs 15 residues. V was clipped by 6 bases and J by 1 base, with 15 bases between them. In nucleotides, the CDR3 is TGTGCCAGCAGTCTGGTGACAGGTCCGAACACTGAAGCTTTCTTT. It is translated as CASSLVTGPNTEAFF.

This chain connects TRBV18 to TRBJ2-1; 8 nucleotides agree with TRBD2. The length of the CDR3 is 16 residues. The germline gives CDR1 KGHSH, CDR2 LQKENI. The trim removed 4 bases at V and 5 bases at J, leaving 10 bases unmatched. The CDR3 DNA follows: TGTGCCAGCTCACAGACCGGGACTAGAACCCACAATGAGCAGTTCTTC. Its translation: CASSQTGTRTHNEQFF.

The chain employs TRBV11-3 and TRBJ1-6; D is unresolved. Germline V CDR1 and CDR2: SGHNT, YENEEA. With 7 bases removed from V and 7 bases from J, the gap between germline ends came to 17 bases. The CDR3 runs 15 residues. CDR3 sequence (DNA): TGTGCCAGCAAAAACAGTAAGAAATTGAATTCACCCCTCCACTTT. Its protein is CASKNSKKLNSPLHF.

The V gene is TRBV5-4, the J gene TRBJ2-7; 9 bases match TRBD1. After removal of 1 base from V and 2 bases from J, the junction contained 1 base not matched to a gene. This CDR3 is built from 14 residues. The germline CDR1 and CDR2 sequences are SGHNT and YYREEE (reference sequence). The CDR3: CASSLRTGAYEQYF. CDR3 in DNA: TGTGCCAGCAGCTTGAGGACAGGGGCCTACGAGCAGTACTTC.

V usage is TRBV5-1 and J usage is TRBJ2-1; TRBD1 might be the D (7 bases). The CDR3 covers 17 residues. V was cut by 0 bases and J by 2 bases, with 15 bases left in between. From germline, CDR1 is SGHRS and CDR2 YFSETQ. This CDR3 is CASSLVAQGGPYNEQFF. The CDR3 nucleotides are TGCGCCAGCAGCTTGGTTGCGCAGGGGGGTCCCTACAATGAGCAGTTCTTC.

The table lists this clone with a few counts. The sample carries other DNA sequences with the same CDR3. This chain uses TRBV7-2 with TRBJ1-5; 7 bases align to TRBD1. CDR3 length: 14 residues. With V trimmed by 4 bases and J by 2 bases, 2 bases remained unmatched. The germline gives CDR1 SGHTA, CDR2 FQGNSA. DNA of the CDR3: TGTGCCAGCAGCTCCACAGGGGGCAATCAGCCCCAGCATTTT. This translates into CASSSTGGNQPQHF.

This clone showed up just once. A read error is possible here, since a much larger clone lies one base away. In the same sample, other DNA sequences code for this CDR3. The chain carries TRBV9 and TRBJ1-1; no firm D call. CDR1 and CDR2 (germline): SGDLS, YYNGEE. V was shortened by 3 bases and J by 0 bases, with 3 bases between the two germline ends. There are 12 residues in the CDR3. CDR3 DNA sequence: TGTGCCAGCAGCGCTATGAACACTGAAGCTTTCTTT. It encodes CASSAMNTEAFF.

This clone was detected only once. Written as DNA, the CDR3 is TGTGCCAGCAGCCCCCGGAGGACGAGAGAGACCCAGTACTTC. This translates into CASSPRRTRETQYF. The V and J genes are TRBV7-8 and TRBJ2-5, with a possible D match to TRBD2 (5 bases). The length of the CDR3 is 14 residues. Trimming removed 5 bases at V and 4 bases at J, with 14 bases between. The germline V gene has CDR1 SGHVS and CDR2 FQNEAQ.

This clone was found once. The rearrangement links TRBV7-9 to TRBJ1-6; D unresolved. V lost 1 base and J lost 6, with 4 bases in between. The CDR3 covers 13 residues. Per the germline V gene, CDR1 is SEHNR and CDR2 is FQNEAQ (reference sequence). CDR3 in DNA: TGTGCCAGCAGCTTAGGCAGTAATTCACCCCTCCACTTT. The encoded protein is CASSLGSNSPLHF. The full variable domain, rest sourced from reference TRBV7-9 and TRBJ1-6, is DTGVSQNPRHKITKRGQNVTFRCDPISEHNRLYWYRQTLGQGPEFLTYFQNEAQLEKSRLLSDRFSAERPKGSFSTLEIQRTEQGDSAMYLCASSLGSNSPLHFGNGTRLTVT.

The J gene is TRBJ2-2, the V gene TRBV6-2 or TRBV6-3; 13 nucleotides align to TRBD2. The V gene end was trimmed by 0 bases and the J gene end by 5 bases; junction bases not matched to a gene: 15. The CDR3 loop spans 21 amino acids. Germline V gives CDR1 MNHEY, CDR2 SVGEGT. The CDR3, as DNA: TGTGCCAGCAGTTACTCGACCCTTTGGACTAGCGGGAGTCGTAGAACCGGGGAGCTGTTTTTT. This gives the protein CASSYSTLWTSGSRRTGELFF.

This chain links TRBV6-4 with TRBJ1-2; TRBD1 matches 9 bases. This CDR3 spans 15 amino acids. In germline, CDR1 is MRHNA, CDR2 SNTAGT. The V and J ends lost 0 bases and 7 bases, in that order; junction bases with no gene match: 6. The CDR3, as DNA: TGTGCCAGCAGTGACTCGAACAGGGGGCGAGGTGGCTACACCTTC. Translated, it gives CASSDSNRGRGGYTF.

The genes are TRBV5-1 and TRBJ2-2, with D maybe TRBD2 (5 bases). With 9 bases removed from V and 4 bases from J, the gap between germline ends came to 16 bases. Germline lookup yields CDR1 SGHRS and CDR2 YFSETQ. The CDR3 totals 14 residues. Here the CDR3 reads CATKASSGTGELFF. The CDR3 region has the DNA TGCGCCACTAAGGCGTCGAGCGGCACCGGGGAGCTGTTTTTT.

The chain joins TRBV30 to TRBJ2-7, with 12 bases aligning to TRBD1. The CDR3 contains 13 residues. Germline values: CDR1 GTSNPN, CDR2 SVGIG (reference sequence). With V trimmed by 5 bases and J by 4 bases, 3 bases remained unmatched. CDR3 DNA sequence: TGTGCCTGGGGGACAGGGGGCGGTTACGAGCAGTACTTC. Translated, it gives CAWGTGGGYEQYF.

The CDR3 here is CASSAGQGRNSEQYF. DNA of the CDR3: TGTGCCAGCAGTGCCGGACAGGGGAGAAATAGCGAGCAGTACTTC. The rearrangement links TRBV25-1 to TRBJ2-7; 9 bases align to TRBD1. Germline V lookup: CDR1 MGHDK, CDR2 SYGVNS. V lost 4 bases to trimming and J lost 6 bases; unmatched junction nucleotides: 10. The CDR3 totals 15 residues.